These 14 T cell receptor beta chains were sequenced from one sample in a study of T cells in Graves' hyperthyroidism and ophthalmopathy. Researchers took RNA transcripts and amplified the TCR beta CDR3 regions from them. The HTBI set primed first-round TCR CDR3 RT-PCR. TCRdb reanalysed the multiplex PCR reads using MiXCR and keeps one entry per CDR3 protein. The sample lists approximately 600,000 distinct CDR3 sequences; around 14% were seen once. Sequencing was performed on blood. The receptors stem from a woman between 18 and 30 years old with Graves' ophthalmopathy.

This clonotype was observed at least ten times. The chain carries TRBV7-8 and TRBJ2-2; D is undetermined. CDR3 size: 15 residues. Trimming left V 2 bases short and J 8 bases short, with 15 bases between. Germline V gene data show CDR1 as SGHVS and CDR2 as FQNEAQ. This CDR3 reads CASSLPISGMGELFF. The CDR3 nucleotides are TGTGCCAGCAGCTTACCTATATCGGGTATGGGGGAGCTGTTTTTT.

This clonotype was detected ten times or more. The chain joins TRBV27 to TRBJ1-4; 8 bases map to TRBD1. The CDR3 spans 15 residues. J gave up 8 bases and V 5 bases, and 10 bases lay outside the gene matches. Per the germline V gene, CDR1 is MNHEY and CDR2 is SMNVEV (reference sequence). CDR3 residues: CASSPTGEVREKLFF. CDR3 bases: TGTGCCAGCAGTCCGACAGGGGAAGTAAGGGAAAAACTGTTTTTT.

This clonotype was seen many times. The chain employs TRBV5-1 and TRBJ2-6, with D hard to call. The V gene lost 5 bases and the J gene lost 0 bases, with 6 bases spanning the gap. This CDR3 contains 14 residues. Looked up from germline, CDR1 is SGHRS and CDR2 is YFSETQ. CDR3 nucleotides: TGCGCCAGCAGATCAGACTCTGGGGCCAACGTCCTGACTTTC. It specifies CASRSDSGANVLTF.

This clonotype came up many times. The chain joins TRBV7-9 to TRBJ2-7; 7 nucleotides line up with TRBD1. With 6 bases clipped from V and 1 base from J, the junction kept 9 bases outside the gene matches. CDR1 is SEHNR, CDR2 FQNEAQ, per germline (reference sequence). The CDR3 extends over 15 amino acids. In DNA, the CDR3 is TGTGCCAGCAGGCCGAGGGGGCCTCCTTCCTACGAGCAGTACTTC. This translates into CASRPRGPPSYEQYF.

This clonotype was counted ten times or more. The rearrangement links TRBV4-3 to TRBJ2-5; D is possibly TRBD1 (5 bases). The CDR3 has 14 amino acids. Germline lookup yields CDR1 LGHNA and CDR2 YSLEER. The ends were cut back, 4 bases at V and 5 bases at J, with 14 bases in the middle. The chain's CDR3 is CASSRTGSGETQYF. CDR3 DNA sequence: TGCGCCAGCAGCCGCACCGGGTCAGGGGAGACCCAGTACTTC.

The rearrangement joins TRBV20-1 to TRBJ1-6; TRBD1 is a possible D gene (6 bases). CDR3 length: 15 residues. Germline values: CDR1 DFQATT, CDR2 SNEGSKA (reference sequence). V was cut by 0 bases and J by 9 bases, with 15 bases left in between. The CDR3 nucleotides read TGCAGTGCTAGAGATTCACAGGGTTTAGTTTCACCCCTCCACTTT. Translation: CSARDSQGLVSPLHF.

This clonotype came up many times. V and J are TRBV3-1 and TRBJ2-3; D could derive from TRBD1 or TRBD2 (6 bases each). There are 16 residues in the CDR3. Germline V gene data show CDR1 as LGHDT and CDR2 as YNNKEL (reference sequence). V dropped 2 bases and J dropped 2 bases, with 14 bases sitting between them. CDR3 in DNA: TGTGCCAGCAGCCAACCCATAGGGGGGCCCACAGATACGCAGTATTTT. Translating gives CASSQPIGGPTDTQYF.

This clonotype occurred many times. The gene calls are TRBV28 and TRBJ2-7, with D hard to call. V lost 5 bases and J lost 4, with 15 bases in between. The CDR3 sequence is 14 residues long. Germline V gene data show CDR1 as MDHEN and CDR2 as SYDVKM. The DNA of the CDR3 is TGTGCCAGCAGTCCGCCAAAGGAGTTTTACGAGCAGTACTTC. This translates into CASSPPKEFYEQYF.

This clonotype was detected ten times or more. The chain recombines TRBV12-3 or TRBV12-4 with TRBJ1-5; weak D call: TRBD1 (6 bases). The ends were cut back, 4 bases at V and 0 bases at J, with 16 bases in the middle. The CDR3 contains 17 residues. CDR3 amino acids: CASSSEIQGYSNQPQHF. The CDR3, as DNA: TGTGCCAGCAGTTCTGAAATACAGGGCTATAGCAATCAGCCCCAGCATTTT.

The table lists this clonotype with many counts. The chain is built from TRBV20-1 and TRBJ2-1; 10 nucleotides agree with TRBD2. With V trimmed by 5 bases and J by 3 bases, 7 bases remained unmatched. This CDR3 region has 15 residues. Germline V gives CDR1 DFQATT, CDR2 SNEGSKA (reference sequence). CDR3: CSALRTSGYYNEQFF. The CDR3 nucleotides read TGCAGTGCTCTTCGGACTAGCGGATACTACAATGAGCAGTTCTTC.

Ten or more counts support this clonotype. The genes are TRBV7-3 and TRBJ2-3, with D uncertain. The CDR3 has 15 residues. The germline V gene encodes CDR1 SGHTA and CDR2 FQGTGA. The V gene lost 2 bases and the J gene lost 4 bases, with 13 bases spanning the gap. The CDR3 is CASSLVAQHPDTQYF. The DNA for the CDR3 is TGTGCCAGCAGCTTAGTGGCCCAACATCCAGATACGCAGTATTTT. The variable domain in full, with the rest retrieved from reference TRBV7-3 and TRBJ2-3, is GAGVSQTPSNKVTEKGKYVELRCDPISGHTALYWYRQSLGQGPEFLIYFQGTGAADDSGLPNDRFFAVRPEGSVSTLKIQRTERGDSAVYLCASSLVAQHPDTQYFGPGTRLTVL.

Comments on this clonotype: One base away lies a much larger clone, so this may be a sequencing read error. The rearrangement links TRBV29-1 to TRBJ1-2, with TRBD1 identical over 8 bases. The CDR3 contains 14 residues. The ends lost 7 bases at V and 4 bases at J; junction bases unmatched: 11. From germline, CDR1 is SQVTM and CDR2 ANQGSEA. In DNA, the CDR3 is TGCAGCGCTTCGGCGAGGGACAGGATCTATGGCTACACCTTC. Its translation is CSASARDRIYGYTF.

A note on this clonotype: A much larger clone is a single base away; this may be a read error. The chain couples TRBV6-5 to TRBJ1-2; D gene unclear. The CDR3 length is 14 residues. Germline V gene lookup returns CDR1 MNHEY and CDR2 SVGAGI. Deletions cut 4 bases from V and 4 bases from J, with 13 bases between. The DNA for the CDR3 is TGTGCCAGCAGTTTGCAGAGGTGGGGCTATGGCTACACCTTC. Translation: CASSLQRWGYGYTF.

The chain combines TRBV25-1 with TRBJ1-6, with D hard to call. The CDR3 sequence is 15 residues long. Trimming took off 7 bases at V and 7 bases at J, with 17 bases between the two ends. CDR1 and CDR2 from the germline V gene are MGHDK and SYGVNS. The CDR3 is CASTQIGPANSPLHF. The CDR3 region has the DNA TGTGCCAGCACCCAAATAGGGCCCGCCAATTCACCCCTCCACTTT. The full variable domain, its missing parts supplied by reference TRBV25-1 and TRBJ1-6, is EADIYQTPRYLVIGTGKKITLECSQTMGHDKMYWYQQDPGMELHLIHYSYGVNSTEKGDLSSESTVSRIRTEHFPLTLESARPSHTSQYLCASTQIGPANSPLHFGNGTRLTVT.